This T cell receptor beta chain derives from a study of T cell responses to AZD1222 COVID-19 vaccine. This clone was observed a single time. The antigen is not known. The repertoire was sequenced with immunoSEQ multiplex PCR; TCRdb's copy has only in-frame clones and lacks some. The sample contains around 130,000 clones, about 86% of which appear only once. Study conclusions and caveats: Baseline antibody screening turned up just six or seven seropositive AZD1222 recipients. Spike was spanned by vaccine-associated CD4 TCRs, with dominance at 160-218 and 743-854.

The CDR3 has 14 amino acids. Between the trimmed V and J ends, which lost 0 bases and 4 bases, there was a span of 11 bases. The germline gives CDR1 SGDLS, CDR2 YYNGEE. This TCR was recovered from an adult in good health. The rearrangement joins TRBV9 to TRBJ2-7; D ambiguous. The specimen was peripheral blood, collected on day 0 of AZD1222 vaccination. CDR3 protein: CASSVDASTYEQYF. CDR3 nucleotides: TGTGCCAGCAGCGTAGATGCCAGCACATACGAGCAGTACTTC.